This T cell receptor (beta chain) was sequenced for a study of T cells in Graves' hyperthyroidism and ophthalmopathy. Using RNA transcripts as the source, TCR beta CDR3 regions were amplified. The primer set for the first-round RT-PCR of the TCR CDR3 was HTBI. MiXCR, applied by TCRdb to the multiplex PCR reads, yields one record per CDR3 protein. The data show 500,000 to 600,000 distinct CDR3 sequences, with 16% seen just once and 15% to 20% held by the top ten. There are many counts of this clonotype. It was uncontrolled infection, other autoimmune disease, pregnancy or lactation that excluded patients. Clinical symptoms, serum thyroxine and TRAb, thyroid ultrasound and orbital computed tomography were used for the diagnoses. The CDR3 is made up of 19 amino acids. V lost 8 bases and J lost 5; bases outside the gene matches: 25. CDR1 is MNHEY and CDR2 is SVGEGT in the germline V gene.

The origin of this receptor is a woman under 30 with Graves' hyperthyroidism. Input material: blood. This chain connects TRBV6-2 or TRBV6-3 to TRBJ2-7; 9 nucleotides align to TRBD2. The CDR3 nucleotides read TGTGCCAGCCAAACCGGTTGGGGAGTGGGACTAGCTTCGATCCACGAGCAGTACTTC. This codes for CASQTGWGVGLASIHEQYF.